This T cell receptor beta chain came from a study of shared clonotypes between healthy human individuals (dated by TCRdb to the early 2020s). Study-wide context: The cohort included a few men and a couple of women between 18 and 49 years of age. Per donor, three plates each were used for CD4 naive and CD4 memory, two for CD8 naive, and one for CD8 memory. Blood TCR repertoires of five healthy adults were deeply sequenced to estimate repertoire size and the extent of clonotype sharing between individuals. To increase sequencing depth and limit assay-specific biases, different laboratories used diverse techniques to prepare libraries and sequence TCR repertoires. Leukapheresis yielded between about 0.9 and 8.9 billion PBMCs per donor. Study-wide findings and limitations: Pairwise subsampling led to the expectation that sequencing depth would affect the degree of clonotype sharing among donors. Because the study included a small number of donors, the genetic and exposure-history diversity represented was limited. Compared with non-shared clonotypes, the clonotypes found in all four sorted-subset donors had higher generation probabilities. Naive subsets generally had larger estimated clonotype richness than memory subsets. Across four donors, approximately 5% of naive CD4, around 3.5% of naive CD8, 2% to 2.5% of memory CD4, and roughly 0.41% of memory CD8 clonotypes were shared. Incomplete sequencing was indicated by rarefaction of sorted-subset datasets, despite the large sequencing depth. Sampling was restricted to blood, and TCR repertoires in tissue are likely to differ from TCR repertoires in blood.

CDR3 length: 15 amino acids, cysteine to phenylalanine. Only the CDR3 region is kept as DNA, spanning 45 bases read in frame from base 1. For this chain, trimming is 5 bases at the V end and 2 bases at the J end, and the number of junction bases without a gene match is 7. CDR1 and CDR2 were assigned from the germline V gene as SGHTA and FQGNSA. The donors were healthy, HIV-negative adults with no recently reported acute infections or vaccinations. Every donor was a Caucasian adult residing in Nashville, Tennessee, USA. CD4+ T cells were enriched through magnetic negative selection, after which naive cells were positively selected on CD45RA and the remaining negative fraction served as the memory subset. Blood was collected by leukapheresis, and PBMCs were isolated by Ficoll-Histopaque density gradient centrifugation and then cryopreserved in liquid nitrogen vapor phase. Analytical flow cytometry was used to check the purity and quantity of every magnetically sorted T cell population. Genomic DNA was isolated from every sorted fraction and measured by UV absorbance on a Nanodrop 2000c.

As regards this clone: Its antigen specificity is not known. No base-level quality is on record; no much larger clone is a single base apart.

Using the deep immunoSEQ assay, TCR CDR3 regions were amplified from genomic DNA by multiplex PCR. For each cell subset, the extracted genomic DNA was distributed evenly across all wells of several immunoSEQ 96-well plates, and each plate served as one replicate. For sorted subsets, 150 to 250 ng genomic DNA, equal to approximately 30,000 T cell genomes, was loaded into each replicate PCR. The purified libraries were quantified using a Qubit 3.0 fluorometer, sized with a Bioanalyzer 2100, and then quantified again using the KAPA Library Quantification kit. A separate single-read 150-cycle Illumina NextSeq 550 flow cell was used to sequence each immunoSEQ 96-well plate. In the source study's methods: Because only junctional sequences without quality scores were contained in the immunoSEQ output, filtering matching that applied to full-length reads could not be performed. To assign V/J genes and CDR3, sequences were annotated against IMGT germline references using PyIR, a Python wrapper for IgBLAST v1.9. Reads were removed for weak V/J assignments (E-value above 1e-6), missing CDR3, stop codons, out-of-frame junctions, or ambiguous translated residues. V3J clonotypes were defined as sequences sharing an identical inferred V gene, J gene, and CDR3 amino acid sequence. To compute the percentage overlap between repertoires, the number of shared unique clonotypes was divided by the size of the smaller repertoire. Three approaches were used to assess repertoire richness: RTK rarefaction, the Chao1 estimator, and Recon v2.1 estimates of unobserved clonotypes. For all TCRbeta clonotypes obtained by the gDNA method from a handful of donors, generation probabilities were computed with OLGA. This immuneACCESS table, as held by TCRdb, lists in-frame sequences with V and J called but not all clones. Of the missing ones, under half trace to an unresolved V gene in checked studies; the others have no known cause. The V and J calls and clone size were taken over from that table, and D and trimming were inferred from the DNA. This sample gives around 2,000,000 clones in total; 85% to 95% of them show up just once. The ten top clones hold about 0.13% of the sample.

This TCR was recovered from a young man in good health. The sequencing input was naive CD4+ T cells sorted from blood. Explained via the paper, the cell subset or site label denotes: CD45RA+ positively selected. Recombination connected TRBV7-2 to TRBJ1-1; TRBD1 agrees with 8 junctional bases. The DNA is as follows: TGTGCCAGCAGCCTGAGGGGACAGGTAAACACTGAAGCTTTCTTT. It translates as CASSLRGQVNTEAFF.